Shown below are 24 T cell receptor beta chains from a single sample sequenced in a study of Tregs in tolerant kidney transplant recipients. The data were produced by immunoSEQ multiplex PCR, yet TCRdb's version contains in-frame clones alone and is incomplete. The sample spans 9,000 to 13,000 clones; the ten largest clones claim roughly a quarter. Related graft donors supplied nonmyeloablative bone marrow transplants, and mixed chimerism was transient. Source: CD8+ T cells from blood (PBMCs), taken 24 months after the transplant. The receptors were sampled from a human patient who received a combined kidney and bone marrow transplant. Part of the T cell pool may stem from the graft donor.

Comments on this clone: The CDR3 end falls 3 residues outside the read, so it is completed with the germline J gene. The genes are TRBV6-2 or TRBV6-3 and TRBJ2-1; TRBD2 matches at 7 bases. The V gene's germline CDR1 is MNHEY and CDR2 SVGEGT. This CDR3 has 14 residues. V lost 8 bases, J lost 2 bases, and 6 bases stayed unmatched. The covered CDR3 bases are TGTGCCAGCGCCCTCGGACTAGCCTACAATGAG. The encoded protein is CASALGLAYNE. The whole CDR3 protein is CASALGLAYNEQFF.

Comments on this clone: Sequencing ends 3 residues short of the CDR3 end; the germline J gene provides the rest. This chain uses TRBV5-1 with TRBJ2-2, with D unresolved. Deletions cut 1 base from V and 10 bases from J, with 11 bases between. This CDR3 region has 13 residues. CDR1 is SGHRS and CDR2 is YFSETQ in the germline V gene. The covered CDR3 bases are TGCGCCAGCAGCTTGCCCCCCACGGTGGAG. Encoded protein: CASSLPPTVE. The entire CDR3 reads CASSLPPTVELFF.

In the case of this clone: From the germline J gene comes the end of the CDR3, since the read stops 3 residues before it. The chain links TRBV19 to TRBJ2-1; TRBD2 aligns across 7 bases. CDR3 size: 15 residues. Germline V gives CDR1 LNHDA, CDR2 SQIVND (reference sequence). The junction had 8 bases not matched to a gene; V was cut back by 2 bases and J by 7 bases. The covered CDR3 bases are TGTGCCAGTAGTATATCTCGGACTAGTTTGAATGAG. This sequence encodes CASSISRTSLNE. The whole CDR3 region reads CASSISRTSLNEQFF.

Concerning this clone itself: The read stops 3 residues short of the end of the CDR3; the missing end is completed from the germline J gene. The V gene is TRBV5-1, the J gene TRBJ2-3, with TRBD1 matching 10 bases. This CDR3 is built from 15 residues. Trimming took 4 bases from V and 1 from J; bases not matched to a gene: 3. Germline V gives CDR1 SGHRS, CDR2 YFSETQ. The CDR3 protein is CASSLGTGGTDTQYF. Incomplete CDR3 DNA: TGCGCCAGCAGCCTCGGGACAGGGGGCACAGATACG.

About this clone itself: Sequencing ends 3 residues short of the CDR3 end; the germline J gene provides the rest. The J gene is TRBJ2-7, the V gene TRBV29-1; tentatively, D is TRBD1 (6 bases). Germline V gene lookup returns CDR1 SQVTM and CDR2 ANQGSEA. V was pared by 7 bases and J by 2 bases, with 9 bases between. The CDR3 length is 11 residues. The CDR3 sequence: CSAQGPYEQYF. The covered CDR3 bases are TGCAGCGCCCAGGGGCCCTACGAG.

To note about this clone: With the read ending 3 residues before the CDR3 end, the germline J gene is used to fill in that end. The chain couples TRBV7-2 to TRBJ2-3; D unclear. This CDR3 is 13 amino acids long. Trimming cost V 8 bases and J 2 bases, with 11 bases left between them. Germline V CDR1 and CDR2: SGHTA, FQGNSA. CDR3 sequence reads: CASYIILTDTQYF. The CDR3 bases that were read are TGTGCCAGCTACATAATTCTCACAGATACG.

Comment on this clone: The CDR3 extends 3 residues past the end of the read, so its final part is completed from the germline J gene. The chain links TRBV9 to TRBJ1-1; D gene unclear. The CDR3 sequence is 14 residues long. V was pared by 0 bases and J by 5 bases, with 11 bases between. CDR1 and CDR2 (germline): SGDLS, YYNGEE. This CDR3 is CASSVEAGYTEAFF. The part of the CDR3 DNA that was read is TGTGCCAGCAGCGTAGAAGCAGGATATACTGAA.

CDR3 DNA, as far as it was read: TGTGCCAGCAGTGATTGGCTACAGATCCTGGGC. Amino acids: CASSDWLQILG. The entire CDR3 reads CASSDWLQILGYTF. The J gene is TRBJ1-2, the V gene TRBV6-1; D gene uncertain. The read gets to within 3 residues of the CDR3 end, and the germline J gene fills in the rest. Germline CDR1 and CDR2: MNHNS and SASEGT. The CDR3 consists of 14 residues.

As to this clone: The sequenced fragment ends 3 residues before the CDR3 boundary, so the rest is inferred from the germline J gene. The chain links TRBV7-8 to TRBJ1-5; TRBD1 might be the D (5 bases). The CDR3 runs to 14 residues. Germline assignment: CDR1 SGHVS and CDR2 FQNEAQ. V lost 1 base and J lost 4, with 8 bases in between. CDR3 DNA, as far as it was read: TGTGCCAGCAGCTTAGGACAGATAAATCAGCCC. Amino acid sequence: CASSLGQINQP. The whole CDR3 protein reads CASSLGQINQPQHF.

As for this clone: Read sequence stops 3 residues before the CDR3 end, and the germline J gene provides the missing end. The chain recombines TRBV5-1 with TRBJ2-1; TRBD2 is a possible D gene (6 bases). The CDR3 has 15 amino acids. The ends were cut back, 2 bases at V and 5 bases at J, with 14 bases in the middle. The germline V gene has CDR1 SGHRS and CDR2 YFSETQ. The part of the CDR3 DNA that was read is TGCGCCAGCAGCTTAATGGCGGGAAGTAACAATGAG. Translation: CASSLMAGSNNE. The CDR3, in full, reads CASSLMAGSNNEQFF.

About this clone: The read ends 3 residues before the CDR3 terminus; that terminus is restored from the germline J gene. The chain employs TRBV7-9 and TRBJ2-7; 7 nucleotides agree with TRBD1. J was trimmed by 4 bases and V by 5 bases; bases with no gene match: 11. The CDR3 runs 15 residues. The germline V gene has CDR1 SEHNR and CDR2 FQNEAQ (reference sequence). CDR3 DNA (partial): TGTGCCAGCAGCCCGACAGGGTTTAGAGCATACGAG. The encoded protein is CASSPTGFRAYE. The whole CDR3 reads CASSPTGFRAYEQYF. The full variable domain, in which reference TRBV7-9 and TRBJ2-7 provide the parts outside the CDR3, is DTGVSQNPRHKITKRGQNVTFRCDPISEHNRLYWYRQTLGQGPEFLTYFQNEAQLEKSRLLSDRFSAERPKGSFSTLEIQRTEQGDSAMYLCASSPTGFRAYEQYFGPGTRLTVT.

Details on this clone: The read halts 3 residues ahead of the CDR3 end, with the missing end drawn from the germline J gene. The gene calls are TRBV7-9 and TRBJ2-7; 9 bases agree with TRBD1. This CDR3 is built from 15 residues. CDR1 is SEHNR and CDR2 is FQNEAQ in the germline V gene (reference sequence). Unmatched junction bases numbered 9, after V lost 5 bases and J lost 4 bases. CDR3 DNA (partial): TGTGCCAGCAGCAAGGGACAGGGTTTTTTTTACGAG. Its protein is CASSKGQGFFYE. The entire CDR3 protein is CASSKGQGFFYEQYF.

On this clone itself: The read ends 3 residues shy of where the CDR3 ends; the end is completed using the germline J gene. The chain couples TRBV20-1 to TRBJ2-5; 9 bases are a match to TRBD1. CDR3 length equals 15 residues. V trimming: 2 bases; J trimming: 3 bases; junction bases outside the gene matches: 7. The germline V gene encodes CDR1 DFQATT and CDR2 SNEGSKA (reference sequence). The CDR3 is CSARPPGQGKETQYF. The sequenced part of the CDR3 DNA is TGCAGTGCTAGACCCCCGGGACAGGGAAAAGAGACC.

In the case of this clone: From the germline J gene comes the end of the CDR3, since the read stops 3 residues before it. The chain recombines TRBV20-1 with TRBJ2-7; 9 bases are shared with TRBD2. CDR3 length equals 16 residues. The ends lost 3 bases at V and 2 bases at J; junction bases unmatched: 11. The germline gives CDR1 DFQATT, CDR2 SNEGSKA (reference sequence). The CDR3 sequence: CSASGTLAGDTYEQYF. The part of the CDR3 DNA that was read is TGCAGTGCTAGTGGAACTTTAGCGGGAGATACCTACGAG.

For this clone: The observed sequence ends 3 residues before the CDR3 terminus, with the missing tail filled in from the germline J gene. This chain joins TRBV12-3 or TRBV12-4 and TRBJ2-7; 8 positions agree with TRBD2. The CDR3 has 15 amino acids. V lost 6 bases and J lost 1; bases outside the gene matches: 8. Incomplete CDR3 DNA: TGTGCCAGCAGGACCGGGGGGGGTGGTTCCTACGAG. As protein: CASRTGGGGSYE. The complete CDR3 protein is CASRTGGGGSYEQYF.

About this clone: Read sequence stops 3 residues before the CDR3 end, and the germline J gene provides the missing end. The chain has TRBV14 and TRBJ1-1; D may be TRBD1 (6 bases). Germline CDR1 is SGHDN and CDR2 is FVKESK. The CDR3 runs to 15 residues. Deletions cut 2 bases from V and 4 bases from J, with 14 bases between. The CDR3 sequence is CASSQPGTLITEAFF. Partial CDR3 DNA: TGTGCCAGCAGCCAACCCGGGACATTAATCACTGAA. The whole variable domain, filled in from reference TRBV14 and TRBJ1-1, reads EAGVTQFPSHSVIEKGQTVTLRCDPISGHDNLYWYRRVMGKEIKFLLHFVKESKQDESGMPNNRFLAERTGGTYSTLKVQPAELEDSGVYFCASSQPGTLITEAFFGQGTRLTVV.

On this clone itself: The read ends 3 residues shy of where the CDR3 ends; the end is completed using the germline J gene. The genes are TRBV19 and TRBJ2-2, with TRBD2 matching 7 bases. Germline V gene sequence: CDR1 LNHDA, CDR2 SQIVND (reference sequence). With V trimmed by 3 bases and J by 8 bases, 3 bases remained unmatched. This CDR3 is built from 13 residues. CDR3 DNA (partial): TGTGCCAGTAGTATCGGGGGGACGGGGGAG. Protein product: CASSIGGTGE. The entire CDR3 is CASSIGGTGELFF.

According to its frequency, this clone is medium-sized (0.01 to 0.1%). The read terminates 3 residues ahead of where the CDR3 ends, so the germline J gene completes it. The chain couples TRBV24-1 to TRBJ1-4, with 9 bases identical to TRBD1. This CDR3 spans 15 amino acids. Germline CDR1 and CDR2: KGHDR and SFDVKD. V was pared by 4 bases and J by 4 bases, with 3 bases of the junction left unmatched. The part of the CDR3 DNA that was read is TGTGCCACCAGTGACGGGACAGGGCTTAATGAAAAA. Residues: CATSDGTGLNEK. The CDR3 reads in full as CATSDGTGLNEKLFF.

On this clone: Read sequence stops 3 residues before the CDR3 end, and the germline J gene provides the missing end. The chain joins TRBV7-2 to TRBJ1-6, with D possibly matching TRBD1 (5 bases). This CDR3 contains 17 residues. Germline V gene data show CDR1 as SGHTA and CDR2 as FQGNSA. Trimming cost V 0 bases and J 8 bases, with 17 bases left between them. The CDR3 reads CASSLAGPVYLDSPLHF. Incomplete CDR3 DNA: TGTGCCAGCAGCTTAGCGGGGCCGGTGTATCTCGATTCACCC.

Comments on this clone: The CDR3 goes on 3 residues after the read ends, and that part is filled in from the germline J gene. The rearrangement uses TRBV19 and TRBJ2-7; TRBD2 aligns across 13 bases. This CDR3 region has 16 residues. Germline V gene lookup returns CDR1 LNHDA and CDR2 SQIVND (reference sequence). V dropped 2 bases and J dropped 2; count of bases not matched to a gene: 3. CDR3 residues: CASSITGTSGAYEQYF. The CDR3 bases that were read are TGTGCCAGTAGTATAACCGGGACTAGCGGGGCCTACGAG.

Turning to this clone: The observed sequence ends 3 residues before the CDR3 terminus, with the missing tail filled in from the germline J gene. The chain recombines TRBV27 with TRBJ1-5; D might be TRBD1 (5 bases). The V gene lost 8 bases and the J gene lost 0 bases, with 14 bases spanning the gap. The CDR3 covers 15 residues. Per germline, CDR1 MNHEY and CDR2 SMNVEV (reference sequence). The CDR3 protein is CASAGLGNSNQPQHF. The CDR3 DNA, read in part, is TGTGCCAGCGCGGGGCTAGGCAATAGCAATCAGCCC.

On this clone itself: The sequence runs out 3 residues before the end of the CDR3; the remainder is reconstructed from the germline J gene. The chain couples TRBV19 to TRBJ2-3; D not resolved. Germline V CDR1 and CDR2: LNHDA, SQIVND (reference sequence). With 6 bases removed from V and 1 base from J, the gap between germline ends came to 17 bases. The length of the CDR3 is 16 residues. CDR3 DNA (partial): TGTGCCAGTAGCCCAGAGCCCGGGTTCGGCACAGATACG. Encoded protein: CASSPEPGFGTDT. The entire CDR3 reads CASSPEPGFGTDTQYF. The variable domain in full, with the rest retrieved from reference TRBV19 and TRBJ2-3, is DGGITQSPKYLFRKEGQNVTLSCEQNLNHDAMYWYRQDPGQGLRLIYYSQIVNDFQKGDIAEGYSVSREKKESFPLTVTSAQKNPTAFYLCASSPEPGFGTDTQYFGPGTRLTVL.

The CDR3 region is CASRRPDQETQYF. Incomplete CDR3 DNA: TGTGCCAGCAGGAGGCCCGACCAAGAGACC. This chain links TRBV7-9 with TRBJ2-5; the D is unclear. The CDR3 extends 3 residues past the end of the read, so its final part is completed from the germline J gene. The ends were cut back, 6 bases at V and 0 bases at J, with 8 bases in the middle. Germline V lookup: CDR1 SEHNR, CDR2 FQNEAQ (reference sequence). This CDR3 has 13 residues.

As for this clone: The read comes to an end 3 residues before the CDR3 does, leaving the germline J gene to fill in the end. The chain recombines TRBV14 with TRBJ2-7; weak D call: TRBD1 (6 bases). This CDR3 comprises 14 residues. The germline CDR1 and CDR2 sequences are SGHDN and FVKESK. V was trimmed by 3 bases and J by 0 bases, leaving 9 bases between them. CDR3 DNA, as far as it was read: TGTGCCAGCAGCCATGGGGGCAACTCCTACGAG. It yields the protein CASSHGGNSYE. Given in full, the CDR3 is CASSHGGNSYEQYF.